This T cell receptor (beta chain) comes out of a study of immune heterogeneity within non-small cell lung tumors. As for the study in general: The tumors comprised 4 squamous cell carcinomas, some 10 non-squamous carcinomas and 1 not otherwise specified. Study-wide results and limits: Identical dominant CDR3 beta clonotypes were found recurring across a patient's tumor sites, along with site-unique high-frequency clones. Some T-cell receptor beta clonotypes occurred at high frequency. These high-frequency clonotypes were largely distinct between individual patients.

Bulk tumor genomic DNA constituted the template, at around 600 ng per sample. Several biopsies were collected from each primary tumor during surgery. They were spaced as far apart as possible within the tumor mass. Enrolled individuals presented with untreated, newly diagnosed non-small cell lung cancer and received curative surgery. Individuals who provided samples were patients with newly diagnosed non-small cell lung cancer who were having surgery with curative intent. The authors amplified TCR beta CDR3 by multiplex PCR with 32 V and 13 J primers. TCRdb independently ran MiXCR on the multiplex PCR reads; one entry per CDR3 protein. This sample yields roughly 13,000 distinct CDR3 sequences, of which under 30% are seen a single time; roughly 13% belongs to the top ten. In regard to this clonotype: Its antigen remains unknown. It may be a read error: a sequence one base away is much more abundant.

The V gene's germline CDR1 is DFQATT and CDR2 SNEGSKA (reference sequence). Germline trimming cut 5 bases from V and 9 bases from J; bases unmatched to any gene: 15. The CDR3 consists of 15 residues. This receptor was obtained from a man aged 50 to 60 with non-small cell lung cancer. The chain links TRBV20-1 to TRBJ1-4; 7 bases agree with TRBD1. What was sequenced was lung tumor tissue. This CDR3 reads CSAPPRTGEYQKLFF. The CDR3, as DNA: TGCAGTGCTCCCCCCCGCACAGGGGAATATCAAAAACTGTTTTTT.